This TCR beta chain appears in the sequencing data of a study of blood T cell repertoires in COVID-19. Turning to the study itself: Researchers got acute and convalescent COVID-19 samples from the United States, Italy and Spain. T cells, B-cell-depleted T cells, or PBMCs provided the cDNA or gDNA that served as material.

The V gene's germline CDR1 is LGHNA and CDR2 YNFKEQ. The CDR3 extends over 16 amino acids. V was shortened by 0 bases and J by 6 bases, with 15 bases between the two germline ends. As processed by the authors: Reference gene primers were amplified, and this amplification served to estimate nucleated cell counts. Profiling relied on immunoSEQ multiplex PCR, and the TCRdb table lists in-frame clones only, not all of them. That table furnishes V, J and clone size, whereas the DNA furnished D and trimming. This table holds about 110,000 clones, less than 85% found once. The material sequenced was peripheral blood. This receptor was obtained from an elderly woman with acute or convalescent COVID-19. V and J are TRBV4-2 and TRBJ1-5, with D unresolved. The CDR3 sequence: CASSQDTGGSGQPQHF. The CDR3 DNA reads TGTGCCAGCAGCCAAGATACGGGCGGAAGCGGTCAGCCCCAGCATTTT.